The following is a T cell receptor (beta chain) sequence with its context. The CDR3 length is 15 residues. V gave up 1 base and J gave up 4 bases, with 12 bases separating them. In germline, CDR1 is SGHTA, CDR2 FQGTGA. Methods used by the authors: It was from reference gene primer amplification that nucleated cell counts were estimated. The data were produced by immunoSEQ multiplex PCR, yet TCRdb's version contains in-frame clones alone and is incomplete. That table supplies the V and J calls and clone size; D and trimming were determined from the DNA. In the table there are approximately 200,000 clones, around 84% of which are singletons. The data were taken from a study of blood T cell repertoires in COVID-19. Study context: Researchers got acute and convalescent COVID-19 samples from the United States, Italy and Spain. Nucleic acid was either cDNA or gDNA, and it came from T cells, B-cell-depleted T cells, or PBMCs.

The rearrangement joins TRBV7-3 to TRBJ2-3; D unresolved. This sequence was found in a woman aged 60-75 years who had recovered from COVID-19. Input material: peripheral blood. The CDR3 region is CASSLSSYPADTQYF. The CDR3 region has the DNA TGTGCCAGCAGCTTAAGTTCTTACCCAGCAGATACGCAGTATTTT.